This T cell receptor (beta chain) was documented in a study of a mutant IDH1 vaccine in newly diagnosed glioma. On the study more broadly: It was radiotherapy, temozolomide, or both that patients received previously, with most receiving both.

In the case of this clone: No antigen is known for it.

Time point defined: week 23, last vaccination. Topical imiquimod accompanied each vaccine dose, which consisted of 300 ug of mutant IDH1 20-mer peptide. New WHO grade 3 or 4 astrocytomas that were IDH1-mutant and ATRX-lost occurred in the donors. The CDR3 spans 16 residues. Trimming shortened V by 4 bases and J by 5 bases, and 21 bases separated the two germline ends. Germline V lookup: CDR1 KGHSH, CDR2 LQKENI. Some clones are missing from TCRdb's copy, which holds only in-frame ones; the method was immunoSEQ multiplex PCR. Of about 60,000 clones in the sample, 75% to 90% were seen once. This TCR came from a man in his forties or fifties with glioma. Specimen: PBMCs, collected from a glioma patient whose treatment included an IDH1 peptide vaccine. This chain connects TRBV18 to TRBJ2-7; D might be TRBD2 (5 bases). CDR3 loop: CASSRAEDGVRNEQYF. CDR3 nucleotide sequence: TGTGCCAGCTCACGGGCGGAGGATGGGGTTCGGAACGAGCAGTACTTC.